The clone carrying this TCR beta chain has only a few counts. Profiling relied on immunoSEQ multiplex PCR, and the TCRdb table lists in-frame clones only, not all of them. Among around 120,000 clones listed, over 80% were seen once. These data belong to a study of blood T cell repertoires in COVID-19. Trimming removed 0 bases from V and 8 bases from J, with 4 bases in between. The CDR3 loop spans 12 amino acids. Material: peripheral blood. The chain links TRBV12-3 or TRBV12-4 to TRBJ1-4; D ambiguous. This clonotype originated in a woman in her seventies with acute or convalescent COVID-19. CDR3 bases: TGTGCCAGCAGTTTAGCTCTCGAAAAACTGTTTTTT. Residues: CASSLALEKLFF.